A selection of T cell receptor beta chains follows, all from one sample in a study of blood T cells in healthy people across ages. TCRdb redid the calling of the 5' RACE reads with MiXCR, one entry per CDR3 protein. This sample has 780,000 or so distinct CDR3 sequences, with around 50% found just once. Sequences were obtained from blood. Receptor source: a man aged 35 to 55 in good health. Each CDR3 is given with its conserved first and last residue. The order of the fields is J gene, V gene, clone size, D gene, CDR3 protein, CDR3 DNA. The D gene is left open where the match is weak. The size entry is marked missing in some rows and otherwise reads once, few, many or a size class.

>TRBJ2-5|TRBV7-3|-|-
CASSLSQEETQYF
TGTGCCAGCAGCTTATCACAGGAAGAGACCCAGTACTTC
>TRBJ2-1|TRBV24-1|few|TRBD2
CATSNTGAGGWNEQFF
TGTGCCACCAGCAATACAGGAGCGGGGGGGTGGAATGAGCAGTTCTTC
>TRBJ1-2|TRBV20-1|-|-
CSAMDGGGYGYTF
TGCAGTGCTATGGACGGGGGCGGCTATGGCTACACCTTC
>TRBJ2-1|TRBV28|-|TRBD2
CASTMVSGGAVNEQFF
TGTGCCAGCACCATGGTTAGCGGGGGGGCCGTGAATGAGCAGTTCTTC
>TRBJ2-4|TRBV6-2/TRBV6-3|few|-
CASSYFEASLAKNIQYF
TGTGCCAGCAGTTACTTTGAGGCGAGCCTAGCCAAAAACATTCAGTACTTC
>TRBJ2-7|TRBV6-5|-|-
CASTQGGVGVIYEQYF
TGTGCCAGCACTCAGGGGGGGGTTGGAGTCATCTACGAGCAGTACTTC
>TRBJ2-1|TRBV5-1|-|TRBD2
CASSLELAGGPNEQFF
TGCGCCAGCAGCTTGGAACTAGCGGGAGGGCCAAATGAGCAGTTCTTC
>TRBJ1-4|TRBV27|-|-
CASRPYLWRGPNEKLFF
TGTGCCAGCAGGCCCTACCTTTGGAGGGGCCCTAATGAAAAACTGTTTTTT
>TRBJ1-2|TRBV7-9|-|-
CASSNFTGVSNGYTF
TGTGCCAGCAGCAACTTTACCGGGGTTTCGAATGGCTACACCTTC
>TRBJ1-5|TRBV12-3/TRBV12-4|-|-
CASSLDGRGAGQPQHF
TGTGCCAGCAGTTTAGATGGCAGGGGAGCGGGTCAGCCCCAGCATTTT
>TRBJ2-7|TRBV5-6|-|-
CASSQQGNEQYF
TGTGCCAGCAGCCAGCAGGGTAACGAGCAGTACTTC
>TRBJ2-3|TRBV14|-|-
CASAAGAADTQYF
TGTGCCAGCGCTGCGGGGGCTGCAGATACGCAGTATTTT
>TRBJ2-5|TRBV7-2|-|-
CASSLADGQKETQYF
TGTGCCAGCAGCTTAGCAGATGGCCAAAAAGAGACCCAGTACTTC
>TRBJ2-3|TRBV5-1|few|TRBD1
CASSFRDRGTDTQYF
TGCGCCAGCAGCTTCAGGGACAGGGGGACAGATACGCAGTATTTT
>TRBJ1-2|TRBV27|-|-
CASSFERSPVYGYTF
TGTGCCAGCAGTTTTGAACGATCTCCTGTTTATGGCTACACCTTC
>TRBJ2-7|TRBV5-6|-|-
CASSLVAGMDEQYF
TGTGCCAGCAGCTTGGTGGCAGGGATGGATGAGCAGTACTTC
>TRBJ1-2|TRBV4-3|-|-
CASSQGGGTYGYTF
TGCGCCAGCAGCCAAGGGGGGGGCACCTATGGCTACACCTTC
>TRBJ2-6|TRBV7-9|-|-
CAGSSYRESGANVLTF
TGTGCCGGCAGCTCATACAGGGAGAGTGGGGCCAACGTCCTGACTTTC
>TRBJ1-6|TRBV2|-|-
CASSARTVNSPLHF
TGTGCCAGCAGTGCGAGGACAGTTAATTCACCCCTCCACTTT
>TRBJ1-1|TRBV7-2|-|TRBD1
CASSYTGGSEAFF
TGTGCCAGCAGCTATACAGGGGGGTCTGAAGCTTTCTTT
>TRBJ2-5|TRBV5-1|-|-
CASSEDMGSRIGSYNEQYF
TGCGCCAGCAGCGAGGACATGGGAAGCAGGATTGGGTCCTACAATGAGCAGTACTTC
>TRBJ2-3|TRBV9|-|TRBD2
CASSTAGLAGGTDTQYF
TGTGCCAGCAGCACCGCTGGACTAGCGGGAGGGACAGACACGCAGTATTTT